The 6 T cell receptor beta chains reported below all come from one sample, sequenced in a study of cytomegalovirus exposure and HLA in healthy donors. This PCR relied on a set of 60 Vbeta primers and 13 Jbeta primers. Assay used: immunoSEQ multiplex PCR; TCRdb lists only in-frame clones, some missing. The data show 130,000 to 150,000 clones, around 84% seen once. Sequenced sample: PBMCs. Source of these receptors: a man between 35 and 55 years old in good health and CMV-seropositive.

The chain has TRBV5-4 and TRBJ2-1; tentatively, D is TRBD2 (5 bases). This CDR3 spans 15 amino acids. Trimming removed 3 bases at V and 7 bases at J, with 17 bases between. Germline V gives CDR1 SGHNT, CDR2 YYREEE (reference sequence). The CDR3 DNA reads as TGTGCCAGCAGCTCTCCTAGCCACGCACAGAATGAGCAGTTCTTC. Translation gives CASSSPSHAQNEQFF.

This clone was picked up a small number of times. The rearrangement links TRBV6-6 to TRBJ2-1; 7 bases align to TRBD2. From germline, CDR1 is MNHNY and CDR2 SVGAGI (reference sequence). J lost 1 base, V lost 8 bases, and 5 bases had no gene match. The CDR3 contains 14 residues. The CDR3 DNA reads as TGTGCCAGCCAACGGGAGGCGTCCTACAATGAGCAGTTCTTC. Translating it yields CASQREASYNEQFF.

This sequence joins TRBV5-1 and TRBJ2-7; 8 bases agree with TRBD2. This CDR3 has 16 residues. Germline V gene lookup returns CDR1 SGHRS and CDR2 YFSETQ. Unmatched junction bases numbered 6, after V lost 0 bases and J lost 1 base. CDR3 DNA sequence: TGCGCCAGCAGCTTGGATCCAGCGGGAGTTTCCTACGAGCAGTACTTC. This gives the protein CASSLDPAGVSYEQYF.

The chain joins TRBV7-6 to TRBJ2-1; D not resolved. The CDR3 contains 14 residues. V lost 2 bases to trimming and J lost 4 bases, with 9 bases between them. Per germline, CDR1 SGHVS and CDR2 FNYEAQ. The CDR3 bases are TGTGCCAGCAGCTTATTTGAGATTTACAATGAGCAGTTCTTC. Encoded protein: CASSLFEIYNEQFF.

V usage is TRBV19 and J usage is TRBJ2-7; D ambiguous. Germline CDR1 and CDR2: LNHDA and SQIVND (reference sequence). The CDR3 totals 16 residues. V was trimmed by 1 base and J by 2 bases, leaving 15 bases between them. In DNA, the CDR3 is TGTGCCAGTAGTATAGCGGTTTATTCCCCTCCCTACGAGCAGTACTTC. The encoded protein is CASSIAVYSPPYEQYF.

V and J are TRBV4-1 and TRBJ1-4; D remains unclear. The V end lost 2 bases, the J end lost 15 bases, and 34 bases lay between the germline ends. The CDR3 has 19 residues. Germline CDR1 is MGHRA and CDR2 is YSYEKL. The CDR3 region is CASSQHHPPGPGVQRGLFF. As DNA, the CDR3 is TGCGCCAGCAGCCAACATCATCCCCCCGGCCCCGGCGTTCAAAGAGGGTTGTTTTTT.